This note documents a single TCR beta chain sequence. Antigen unknown. These data come from a study of cytomegalovirus exposure and HLA in healthy donors. Study conclusions and caveats: A few V segments could not be told apart, such as TRBV6-2 and TRBV6-3, and were left out. Prior analysis indicated that the majority of TCR beta V segments exhibited productivity approximately 87% or approximately 30% of the time. A later analysis linked a missense variant in DCLRE1C to the trimming of TCR beta V and J genes.

Primers: 60 Vbeta forward and 13 Jbeta reverse. Repertoires were generated with immunoSEQ multiplex PCR, while TCRdb's copy carries only in-frame clones and drops some. The sample lists about 150,000 clones, 80% to 85% occurring once. Trimming removed 4 bases from V and 4 bases from J; junction bases left unmatched: 5. The CDR3 length is 14 residues. The germline V gene has CDR1 SGDLS and CDR2 YYNGEE. The chain combines TRBV9 with TRBJ2-7; 10 bases agree with TRBD1. Material for sequencing was PBMCs. The receptor was derived from a male donor in good health and CMV-seronegative. The CDR3 is CASSPWTGGYEQYF. The CDR3 DNA sequence: TGTGCCAGCAGCCCATGGACAGGGGGTTACGAGCAGTACTTC.